These 2 T cell receptor beta chains were all obtained from the same sample, sequenced in a study of shared clonotypes between healthy human individuals. This table comes from immunoSEQ multiplex PCR, and its TCRdb copy is limited to in-frame clones, with some not included. The sample shows under 1,900,000 clones, 98% of them seen only once. Sequenced: naive CD4+ T cells sorted from blood. Specified subset: CD45RA+ positively selected. The origin of the receptors is a man younger than 40 in good health.

The genes are TRBV27 and TRBJ2-7; weak D call: TRBD2 (6 bases). This CDR3 comprises 16 residues. Per germline, CDR1 MNHEY and CDR2 SMNVEV (reference sequence). V was clipped by 6 bases and J by 0 bases, with 18 bases between them. CDR3 nucleotide sequence: TGTGCCAGCAGATCCGTTGGGGCGGGGTACTCCTACGAGCAGTACTTC. Protein product: CASRSVGAGYSYEQYF.

This chain links TRBV5-1 with TRBJ2-3; no definite D call. The CDR3 sequence is 13 residues long. With 3 bases removed from V and 6 bases from J, the gap between germline ends came to 11 bases. The germline V gene has CDR1 SGHRS and CDR2 YFSETQ. The CDR3 protein is CASSSRPGDTQYF. For the CDR3, the DNA is TGCGCCAGCAGCTCACGGCCTGGCGATACGCAGTATTTT.